The 23 T cell receptor beta chains below were found in one sample sequenced in a study of T cells after posttransplantation cyclophosphamide (TCRdb year 2016). Preparation of the library involved the immunoSEQ multiplex PCR assay. As stored in TCRdb, this immuneACCESS dataset retains in-frame rearrangements with V and J assigned. A fraction of the clones does not appear; measured against another copy, unresolved V genes explain less than half of the discrepancy, and the remainder lacks a known reason. This sample gives under 40,000 clones in total; 90% to 95% of them show up just once. The top ten constitute 0.09% to 0.12% of the sample. Naive T cells were defined as viable CD3+CD4+ or CD3+CD8+ cells that were CCR7+CD45RA+CD45RO-CD95-CD27+CD28+. Material: naive CD4+ T cells sorted from blood. These receptors all come from a man aged 30-40 years in good health and a related stem cell transplant donor.

The CDR3: CASSLGPGLTLYGYTF. DNA for the CDR3: TGTGCCAGCAGCTTGGGGCCGGGACTCACGCTCTATGGCTACACCTTC. This chain links TRBV5-6 with TRBJ1-2; D may be TRBD1 (5 bases). The CDR3 is made up of 16 amino acids. The V and J ends lost 0 bases and 4 bases respectively, with 16 bases between them. Germline values: CDR1 SGHDT, CDR2 YYEEEE.

The chain is built from TRBV5-1 and TRBJ2-5, with D unclear. V dropped 5 bases and J dropped 4 bases, with 12 bases sitting between them. CDR3 length: 13 amino acids. Germline V CDR1 and CDR2: SGHRS, YFSETQ. This CDR3 is CASRALSVETQYF. The CDR3 region has the DNA TGCGCCAGCAGAGCTCTCTCGGTAGAGACCCAGTACTTC. Looking up the rest from reference TRBV5-1 and TRBJ2-5 gives the full variable domain: KAGVTQTPRYLIKTRGQQVTLSCSPISGHRSVSWYQQTPGQGLQFLFEYFSETQRNKGNFPGRFSGRQFSNSRSEMNVSTLELGDSALYLCASRALSVETQYFGPGTRLLVL.

V gene TRBV6-1 combines with J gene TRBJ1-1; D not resolved. The ends were cut back, 7 bases at V and 0 bases at J, with 3 bases in the middle. The CDR3 runs to 11 residues. Germline assignment: CDR1 MNHNS and CDR2 SASEGT. The chain's CDR3 is CASTVNTEAFF. CDR3 in DNA: TGTGCCAGCACCGTGAACACTGAAGCTTTCTTT.

The chain uses TRBV27 and TRBJ2-7; the match to TRBD1 covers 8 bases. Germline loops: CDR1 MNHEY, CDR2 SMNVEV (reference sequence). The CDR3 runs to 15 residues. V dropped 3 bases and J dropped 6; count of bases not matched to a gene: 10. The CDR3 DNA is TGTGCCAGCAGTTTGGGTCAGGGGGCGCTTGGCGAGCAGTACTTC. It translates to CASSLGQGALGEQYF.

The V gene is TRBV13, the J gene TRBJ1-2; the D is unclear. Germline lookup yields CDR1 PRHDT and CDR2 FYEKMQ (reference sequence). V lost 1 base to trimming and J lost 8 bases, with 14 bases between them. The CDR3 length is 14 residues. CDR3 amino acids: CASSLEGRGWGYTF. As DNA, the CDR3 is TGTGCCAGCAGCTTAGAAGGCCGGGGATGGGGCTACACCTTC.

The chain has TRBV5-1 and TRBJ2-1; 11 nucleotides line up with TRBD2. This CDR3 contains 15 residues. V shed 1 base and J 8 bases; nucleotides not matched to a gene: 5. In germline, CDR1 is SGHRS, CDR2 YFSETQ. The CDR3 spells CASSLLAGGRDEQFF. CDR3 nucleotides: TGCGCCAGCAGCTTGTTAGCGGGGGGGCGGGATGAGCAGTTCTTC.

This rearrangement joins TRBV7-3 to TRBJ2-1; 11 bases align to TRBD2. Per the germline V gene, CDR1 is SGHTA and CDR2 is FQGTGA. V was clipped by 5 bases and J by 10 bases; unmatched bases: 13. CDR3 length: 16 residues. CDR3 nucleotide sequence: TGTGCCAGCAGCCCACTAGCGGGGGCCTCGGGGGGAGAGCAGTTCTTC. Residues: CASSPLAGASGGEQFF.

This chain connects TRBV2 to TRBJ2-6; D not certain. Looked up from germline, CDR1 is SNHLY and CDR2 is FYNNEI. The CDR3 length is 15 residues. V was cut by 8 bases and J by 0 bases, with 11 bases left in between. The CDR3 protein is CASYPYSSGANVLTF. The CDR3 bases are TGTGCCAGCTATCCATATAGCTCTGGGGCCAACGTCCTGACTTTC. Filled out from reference TRBV2 and TRBJ2-6, the complete variable domain reads EPEVTQTPSHQVTQMGQEVILRCVPISNHLYFYWYRQILGQKVEFLVSFYNNEISEKSEIFDDQFSVERPDGSNFTLKIRSTKLEDSAMYFCASYPYSSGANVLTFGAGSRLTVL.

V usage is TRBV7-6 and J usage is TRBJ1-2; tentative D call: TRBD1 (5 bases). Germline V gene lookup returns CDR1 SGHVS and CDR2 FNYEAQ. V dropped 4 bases and J dropped 7 bases, with 19 bases sitting between them. The CDR3 is 15 amino acids. This CDR3 is CASSSEGRGVSGYTF. The CDR3 nucleotides are TGTGCCAGCAGCTCCGAGGGGCGGGGAGTCAGTGGCTACACCTTC.

This chain links TRBV6-6 with TRBJ2-7; the match to TRBD1 covers 8 bases. V lost 5 bases and J lost 4; bases outside the gene matches: 10. In germline, CDR1 is MNHNY, CDR2 SVGAGI (reference sequence). This CDR3 is 15 amino acids long. CDR3 bases: TGTGCCAGCAGTACCGCGACAGGGGCACAATACGAGCAGTACTTC. It encodes CASSTATGAQYEQYF.

V usage is TRBV9 and J usage is TRBJ2-7, with 12 bases aligning to TRBD1. This CDR3 has 15 amino acids. Germline CDR1 SGDLS, CDR2 YYNGEE. The V segment lost 4 bases and the J segment 6 bases; nucleotides outside the gene matches: 8. Here the CDR3 DNA reads TGTGCCAGCAGCTTGAAGGGACAGGGGGCTGTCGAGCAGTACTTC. It translates to CASSLKGQGAVEQYF.

The chain couples TRBV11-2 to TRBJ1-4, with D maybe TRBD1 (5 bases). This CDR3 is built from 14 residues. The germline V gene has CDR1 SGHAT and CDR2 FQNNGV. V was cut by 1 base and J by 8 bases, with 11 bases left in between. CDR3 region: CASSLVGRGEKLFF. The CDR3 coding sequence is TGTGCCAGCAGCTTAGTAGGGAGGGGCGAAAAACTGTTTTTT.

The genes are TRBV9 and TRBJ1-2; possibly TRBD1 for D (6 bases). The V gene's germline CDR1 is SGDLS and CDR2 YYNGEE. V was shortened by 4 bases and J by 1 base, with 20 bases between the two germline ends. The CDR3 is made up of 17 amino acids. DNA for the CDR3: TGTGCCAGCAGCCCCCCCCCTCGGGACACCTATAACTATGGCTACACCTTC. Its translation is CASSPPPRDTYNYGYTF.

This chain joins TRBV6-6 and TRBJ1-2; D perhaps matches TRBD1 (6 bases). The CDR3 spans 15 residues. CDR1 is MNHNY and CDR2 is SVGAGI in the germline V gene (reference sequence). With 0 bases removed from V and 7 bases from J, the gap between germline ends came to 15 bases. The CDR3 DNA reads as TGTGCCAGCAGTTACTCGGCCTCGACAGGTGGTGGCTACACCTTC. Residues: CASSYSASTGGGYTF.

The J gene is TRBJ1-4, the V gene TRBV4-1, with a tentative D call TRBD1 (5 bases). V shed 0 bases and J shed 13 bases, with 9 bases lying between them. CDR3 size: 12 residues. CDR1 and CDR2 (germline): MGHRA, YSYEKL. The CDR3 DNA is TGCGCCAGCAGCCAAGAAGCGACAGTACTGTTTTTT. Encoded protein: CASSQEATVLFF.

The chain is built from TRBV7-3 and TRBJ1-1, with unresolved D. The CDR3 covers 14 residues. The germline V gene has CDR1 SGHTA and CDR2 FQGTGA. Trimming stripped 2 bases from V and 1 base from J, with 8 bases between. CDR3 coding DNA: TGTGCCAGCAGCTTAGAAGGGAGGAACACTGAAGCTTTCTTT. It specifies CASSLEGRNTEAFF.

The table lists this clone with a count of one. The V and J genes are TRBV18 and TRBJ1-5; no clear D gene. The CDR3 consists of 16 residues. V lost 1 base and J 0 bases, leaving 10 bases between the germline ends. CDR1 is KGHSH and CDR2 is LQKENI in the germline V gene. In DNA, the CDR3 is TGTGCCAGCTCACCACGAACAGAATATAGCAATCAGCCCCAGCATTTT. Protein sequence: CASSPRTEYSNQPQHF. The entire variable domain, with the rest obtained from reference TRBV18 and TRBJ1-5, is as follows: NAGVMQNPRHLVRRRGQEARLRCSPMKGHSHVYWYRQLPEEGLKFMVYLQKENIIDESGMPKERFSAEFPKEGPSILRIQQVVRGDSAAYFCASSPRTEYSNQPQHFGDGTRLSIL.

The rearrangement uses TRBV2 and TRBJ2-2; 8 bases match TRBD2. Germline CDR1 reads SNHLY; CDR2 reads FYNNEI. V dropped 2 bases and J dropped 0; count of bases not matched to a gene: 8. CDR3 length: 18 amino acids. The CDR3 sequence: CASSEPGGGASNTGELFF. The DNA for the CDR3 is TGTGCCAGCAGTGAACCCGGGGGGGGTGCCTCGAACACCGGGGAGCTGTTTTTT.

The chain uses TRBV5-4 and TRBJ1-2; D unresolved. Germline CDR1 and CDR2: SGHNT and YYREEE (reference sequence). V was cut by 0 bases and J by 7 bases, with 13 bases left in between. CDR3 length equals 14 residues. The CDR3 reads CASSLAFRGGGYTF. The CDR3 DNA reads TGTGCCAGCAGCTTGGCGTTCCGGGGTGGTGGCTACACCTTC.

V and J are TRBV5-1 and TRBJ1-4, with 11 bases fitting TRBD1. V lost 4 bases to trimming and J lost 0 bases; unmatched junction nucleotides: 11. The CDR3 covers 19 residues. Germline CDR1 SGHRS, CDR2 YFSETQ. Here the CDR3 reads CASSAGTGGNIATNEKLFF. CDR3 bases: TGCGCCAGCAGCGCAGGGACAGGGGGGAATATTGCAACTAATGAAAAACTGTTTTTT.

This clone appeared a single time. The genes are TRBV5-1 and TRBJ2-1; 16 bases align to TRBD2. Germline V gives CDR1 SGHRS, CDR2 YFSETQ. The CDR3 sequence is 16 residues long. V lost 4 bases to trimming and J lost 9 bases; unmatched junction nucleotides: 7. The CDR3 DNA follows: TGCGCCAGCAGCGGGGGACTAGCGGGGGGGCCGATTGAGCAGTTCTTC. Protein sequence: CASSGGLAGGPIEQFF.

This clone has just a few counts. This chain links TRBV10-3 with TRBJ1-6; 7 nucleotides agree with TRBD1. Germline-derived CDR1 and CDR2 are ENHRY and SYGVKD. J lost 7 bases, V lost 4 bases, and 7 bases had no gene match. CDR3 length equals 15 residues. The CDR3 DNA sequence: TGTGCCATCAGTGTATCAGAACAGGGGAATTCACCCCTCCACTTT. Translation gives CAISVSEQGNSPLHF.

The genes are TRBV6-5 and TRBJ2-2; D gene uncertain. CDR3 length: 12 amino acids. From germline, CDR1 is MNHEY and CDR2 SVGAGI. V lost 8 bases, J lost 3 bases, and 7 bases lay in between. DNA for the CDR3: TGTGCCAGCCGTAGAGACACCGGGGAGCTGTTTTTT. It specifies CASRRDTGELFF.